The clone carrying this T cell receptor (beta chain) was observed a few times. Symptom resolution, clearance, or two negative PCRs marked the recovered donors of Cohort 3. The data are from a study of blood T cell repertoires in COVID-19. Study as a whole: Acute and convalescent COVID-19 specimens originated in the United States, Italy and Spain.

V was pared by 4 bases and J by 2 bases, with 13 bases between. Germline V lookup: CDR1 SGHKS, CDR2 YYEKEE (reference sequence). The CDR3 is 14 amino acids. Repertoires were generated with immunoSEQ multiplex PCR, while TCRdb's copy carries only in-frame clones and drops some. The data show hundreds of thousands of clones, 87% seen once. The chain uses TRBV5-5 and TRBJ2-7; D not resolved. The sample consisted of PBMCs or T cells enriched from blood (not recorded which). The TCR sequence derives from a woman in her forties or fifties who had recovered from COVID-19. The CDR3 sequence is CASSVEKRAYEQYF. The CDR3 DNA reads as TGTGCCAGCAGCGTAGAGAAGAGAGCCTACGAGCAGTACTTC.